This T cell receptor beta chain was recovered during a study of a mutant IDH1 vaccine in newly diagnosed glioma. V was trimmed by 3 bases and J by 0 bases, leaving 12 bases between them. CDR1 and CDR2 (germline): SEHNR, FQNEAQ (reference sequence). The CDR3 length is 15 residues. Time point indicated: week 11, during vaccination. The study gave 300 ug of mutant IDH1 20-mer peptide per vaccine dose, with topical imiquimod. In regard to this clone: What it binds is not known.

Data came from immunoSEQ multiplex PCR; TCRdb stores just in-frame clones and leaves some out. This sample carries about 36,000 clones, over 70% of them seen once, and the ten largest clones take approximately 16%. Sample: peripheral blood mononuclear cells (PBMCs), taken from a glioma patient whose treatment included an IDH1 peptide vaccine. This receptor was taken from a young woman with glioma. Some clones in this sample may be carry-over from other donors' samples. The chain recombines TRBV7-9 with TRBJ2-7, with D possibly being TRBD2 (6 bases). The CDR3 DNA is TGTGCCAGCAGCTTGAAGGGAGGCCCCTCCTACGAGCAGTACTTC. This translates into CASSLKGGPSYEQYF.